A selection of T cell receptor beta chains follows, all from one sample in a study of T cell responses to AZD1222 COVID-19 vaccine. Sequenced by immunoSEQ multiplex PCR; TCRdb stores in-frame clones only, minus some. The data hold 100,000 or so clones, with 80% to 90% observed a single time. The sample was peripheral blood, taken on day 0 of AZD1222 vaccination. These receptors originate from an adult in good health. Both conserved end residues are part of each CDR3. Fields, in order: CDR3 protein, CDR3 DNA, V gene, D gene, J gene, clone size. D genes are given only for firm matches. The size of a clone is reported for some rows only, either as once, few or many, or as a class for expanded clones.

CDR3 protein: CAISDRNNEKLFF; CDR3 DNA: TGTGCCATCAGTGACAGGAATAATGAAAAACTGTTTTTT; V gene: TRBV10-3; D gene: .; J gene: TRBJ1-4; clone size: .
CDR3 protein: CASSQGPAASGYGYTF; CDR3 DNA: TGTGCCAGCAGCCAAGGACCAGCGGCCTCGGGCTATGGCTACACCTTC; V gene: TRBV4-2; D gene: .; J gene: TRBJ1-2; clone size: .
CDR3 protein: CAWSSGSRYSNQPQHF; CDR3 DNA: TGTGCCTGGAGTTCTGGGAGCCGCTATAGCAATCAGCCCCAGCATTTT; V gene: TRBV30; D gene: .; J gene: TRBJ1-5; clone size: .
CDR3 protein: CASSQNGQGRGYTF; CDR3 DNA: TGTGCCAGCAGCCAAAACGGACAGGGGAGAGGCTACACCTTC; V gene: TRBV3-1/TRBV3-2; D gene: TRBD1; J gene: TRBJ1-2; clone size: .
CDR3 protein: CASSAGTSGGLAQYF; CDR3 DNA: TGCGCCAGCAGCGCAGGGACTAGCGGGGGGTTGGCGCAGTATTTT; V gene: TRBV5-1; D gene: TRBD2; J gene: TRBJ2-3; clone size: .
CDR3 protein: CASSPGQNNEQFF; CDR3 DNA: TGTGCCAGCAGCCCCGGGCAGAACAATGAGCAGTTCTTC; V gene: TRBV11-3; D gene: .; J gene: TRBJ2-1; clone size: few
CDR3 protein: CASSGGIQPQHF; CDR3 DNA: TGTGCCAGCAGCGGAGGGATTCAGCCCCAGCATTTT; V gene: TRBV5-6; D gene: .; J gene: TRBJ1-5; clone size: once
CDR3 protein: CASSISRTEKAFF; CDR3 DNA: TGTGCCAGTAGTATCTCCCGGACAGAAAAAGCTTTCTTT; V gene: TRBV19; D gene: .; J gene: TRBJ1-1; clone size: .
CDR3 protein: CSVAEGDGFYGYTF; CDR3 DNA: TGCAGCGTTGCCGAGGGAGACGGGTTCTATGGCTACACCTTC; V gene: TRBV29-1; D gene: .; J gene: TRBJ1-2; clone size: few
CDR3 protein: CATSDPPLTGKDTQYF; CDR3 DNA: TGTGCCACCAGTGACCCACCCCTGACAGGAAAGGATACGCAGTATTTT; V gene: TRBV24-1; D gene: .; J gene: TRBJ2-3; clone size: .
CDR3 protein: CASKTLGSNQPQHF; CDR3 DNA: TGTGCCTCCAAAACCCTGGGGAGCAATCAGCCCCAGCATTTT; V gene: TRBV19; D gene: .; J gene: TRBJ1-5; clone size: .
CDR3 protein: CASSVQTNTEAFF; CDR3 DNA: TGTGCCAGCAGCGTTCAGACGAACACTGAAGCTTTCTTT; V gene: TRBV9; D gene: .; J gene: TRBJ1-1; clone size: .
CDR3 protein: CASTGQGPYLEKLFF; CDR3 DNA: TGTGCCAGTACGGGACAGGGGCCCTACCTGGAAAAACTGTTTTTT; V gene: TRBV19; D gene: TRBD1; J gene: TRBJ1-4; clone size: .
CDR3 protein: CASSLGTANEKLFF; CDR3 DNA: TGTGCCAGCAGCTTAGGGACGGCTAATGAAAAACTGTTTTTT; V gene: TRBV9; D gene: .; J gene: TRBJ1-4; clone size: .
CDR3 protein: CASSLAPQGADGYTF; CDR3 DNA: TGTGCCAGCAGCTTAGCCCCTCAGGGGGCCGATGGCTACACCTTC; V gene: TRBV7-8; D gene: TRBD1; J gene: TRBJ1-2; clone size: .
CDR3 protein: CASSQETGITGELFF; CDR3 DNA: TGCGCCAGCAGCCAAGAAACGGGTATCACCGGGGAGCTGTTTTTT; V gene: TRBV4-1; D gene: .; J gene: TRBJ2-2; clone size: .
CDR3 protein: CASSPSGTQDNEQFF; CDR3 DNA: TGTGCCAGCTCGCCGTCGGGGACACAAGACAATGAGCAGTTCTTC; V gene: TRBV27; D gene: .; J gene: TRBJ2-1; clone size: .
CDR3 protein: CASSLLGQGAGYTF; CDR3 DNA: TGTGCCAGCAGTTTGCTGGGACAGGGGGCCGGCTACACCTTC; V gene: TRBV28; D gene: TRBD1; J gene: TRBJ1-2; clone size: .
CDR3 protein: CAISEGGLGNEQFF; CDR3 DNA: TGTGCCATCAGTGAGGGGGGGTTAGGGAATGAGCAGTTCTTC; V gene: TRBV10-3; D gene: .; J gene: TRBJ2-1; clone size: .
CDR3 protein: CASSVGSTPPFF; CDR3 DNA: TGCGCCAGCAGCGTGGGCTCCACCCCACCGTTCTTC; V gene: TRBV5-1; D gene: .; J gene: TRBJ2-1; clone size: .
CDR3 protein: CASMGTVHQPQHF; CDR3 DNA: TGTGCCAGTATGGGGACAGTCCATCAGCCCCAGCATTTT; V gene: TRBV19; D gene: TRBD1; J gene: TRBJ1-5; clone size: .
CDR3 protein: CSVWGGQLNTEAFF; CDR3 DNA: TGCAGCGTGTGGGGCGGGCAGTTGAACACTGAAGCTTTCTTT; V gene: TRBV29-1; D gene: .; J gene: TRBJ1-1; clone size: .
CDR3 protein: CASSRDYEGPLHF; CDR3 DNA: TGCGCCAGCAGTCGGGACTACGAGGGGCCCCTCCACTTT; V gene: TRBV5-1; D gene: .; J gene: TRBJ1-6; clone size: once
CDR3 protein: CASSLVFGWGGGSEAFF; CDR3 DNA: TGTGCCAGCAGTTTAGTGTTCGGTTGGGGGGGAGGTTCTGAAGCTTTCTTT; V gene: TRBV28; D gene: .; J gene: TRBJ1-1; clone size: .
CDR3 protein: CASSLVKGQGGQETQYF; CDR3 DNA: TGTGCCAGCAGCTTGGTTAAGGGACAGGGTGGACAAGAGACCCAGTACTTC; V gene: TRBV5-6; D gene: TRBD1; J gene: TRBJ2-5; clone size: once
CDR3 protein: CAWSSGTWGYGYTF; CDR3 DNA: TGTGCCTGGAGCTCGGGCACATGGGGCTATGGCTACACCTTC; V gene: TRBV30; D gene: .; J gene: TRBJ1-2; clone size: .
CDR3 protein: CASSKRDYTGELFF; CDR3 DNA: TGTGCCAGCAGCAAAAGGGATTACACCGGGGAGCTGTTTTTT; V gene: TRBV21-1; D gene: .; J gene: TRBJ2-2; clone size: once
CDR3 protein: CASSLDRVYEQYF; CDR3 DNA: TGTGCCAGCAGCTTGGACAGGGTATACGAGCAGTACTTC; V gene: TRBV5-5; D gene: .; J gene: TRBJ2-7; clone size: .
CDR3 protein: CASSSRVNSGNTIYF; CDR3 DNA: TGTGCCAGCAGCTCGAGGGTGAACTCTGGAAACACCATATATTTT; V gene: TRBV5-8; D gene: .; J gene: TRBJ1-3; clone size: once
CDR3 protein: CASSVSSADNSPLHF; CDR3 DNA: TGTGCCAGCAGCGTAAGTTCGGCAGATAATTCACCCCTCCACTTT; V gene: TRBV9; D gene: .; J gene: TRBJ1-6; clone size: few
CDR3 protein: CASSILGGAEAFF; CDR3 DNA: TGTGCCAGCAGCATCCTGGGGGGGGCTGAAGCTTTCTTT; V gene: TRBV11-1; D gene: .; J gene: TRBJ1-1; clone size: .
CDR3 protein: CSVVEGGGNTIYF; CDR3 DNA: TGCAGCGTTGTGGAGGGGGGCGGAAACACCATATATTTT; V gene: TRBV29-1; D gene: .; J gene: TRBJ1-3; clone size: once
CDR3 protein: CASSLDHPDTQYF; CDR3 DNA: TGTGCCAGCAGCCTAGATCATCCAGATACGCAGTATTTT; V gene: TRBV7-9; D gene: .; J gene: TRBJ2-3; clone size: .
CDR3 protein: CASSPVGAGGAFF; CDR3 DNA: TGTGCCAGCAGCCCGGTTGGGGCGGGGGGGGCTTTCTTT; V gene: TRBV12-3/TRBV12-4; D gene: .; J gene: TRBJ1-1; clone size: .
CDR3 protein: CASSGPGLALNEQFF; CDR3 DNA: TGTGCCAGCAGTGGCCCGGGACTAGCTCTAAATGAGCAGTTCTTC; V gene: TRBV27; D gene: TRBD2; J gene: TRBJ2-1; clone size: .
CDR3 protein: CASSYSTGLGTGELFF; CDR3 DNA: TGTGCCAGCAGTTACTCAACGGGTCTCGGCACCGGGGAGCTGTTTTTT; V gene: TRBV6-6; D gene: .; J gene: TRBJ2-2; clone size: .
CDR3 protein: CASSEQGLRGYTF; CDR3 DNA: TGTGCCAGCAGTGAACAGGGTCTTCGAGGCTACACCTTC; V gene: TRBV2; D gene: .; J gene: TRBJ1-2; clone size: few
CDR3 protein: CASRDGGQRNTIYF; CDR3 DNA: TGTGCCAGCAGGGATGGGGGGCAGCGAAACACCATATATTTT; V gene: TRBV2; D gene: .; J gene: TRBJ1-3; clone size: once
CDR3 protein: CAISGQGFSPLHF; CDR3 DNA: TGTGCCATCAGCGGACAGGGGTTTTCACCCCTCCACTTT; V gene: TRBV10-3; D gene: TRBD1; J gene: TRBJ1-6; clone size: .
CDR3 protein: CASSQAPRALPNYGYTF; CDR3 DNA: TGTGCCAGCAGCCAAGCTCCCAGGGCCCTACCTAACTATGGCTACACCTTC; V gene: TRBV4-2; D gene: .; J gene: TRBJ1-2; clone size: .
CDR3 protein: CASSDGSVSYTGELFF; CDR3 DNA: TGTGCCAGCAGTGATGGGTCGGTCAGCTACACCGGGGAGCTGTTTTTT; V gene: TRBV2; D gene: .; J gene: TRBJ2-2; clone size: once
CDR3 protein: CASSYTMANQPQHF; CDR3 DNA: TGTGCCAGCAGTTACACTATGGCGAATCAGCCCCAGCATTTT; V gene: TRBV6-2/TRBV6-3; D gene: .; J gene: TRBJ1-5; clone size: .
CDR3 protein: CASSPPLAYGANVLTF; CDR3 DNA: TGTGCCAGCAGTCCTCCTCTAGCCTACGGGGCCAACGTCCTGACTTTC; V gene: TRBV5-5; D gene: .; J gene: TRBJ2-6; clone size: .
CDR3 protein: CASSFKEETQYF; CDR3 DNA: TGTGCCAGCAGCTTCAAGGAAGAGACCCAGTACTTC; V gene: TRBV5-4; D gene: .; J gene: TRBJ2-5; clone size: .
CDR3 protein: CASQTGLNEKLFF; CDR3 DNA: TGTGCCAGCCAGACAGGTCTGAATGAAAAACTGTTTTTT; V gene: TRBV5-4; D gene: .; J gene: TRBJ1-4; clone size: once
CDR3 protein: CASSWEWGARTEAFF; CDR3 DNA: TGTGCCAGCAGCTGGGAGTGGGGGGCGAGAACTGAAGCTTTCTTT; V gene: TRBV5-5; D gene: .; J gene: TRBJ1-1; clone size: .
CDR3 protein: CAWSAGRTSPLHF; CDR3 DNA: TGTGCCTGGAGTGCCGGAAGAACGTCACCCCTCCACTTT; V gene: TRBV30; D gene: .; J gene: TRBJ1-6; clone size: few
CDR3 protein: CASSITGRTEAFF; CDR3 DNA: TGTGCCAGCAGTATCACAGGGCGTACTGAAGCTTTCTTT; V gene: TRBV12-3/TRBV12-4; D gene: .; J gene: TRBJ1-1; clone size: .
CDR3 protein: CASSLNANTEAFF; CDR3 DNA: TGTGCCAGCAGCCTCAACGCGAACACTGAAGCTTTCTTT; V gene: TRBV7-9; D gene: .; J gene: TRBJ1-1; clone size: .
CDR3 protein: CASSPSWDSGANVLTF; CDR3 DNA: TGTGCCAGCTCACCTTCGTGGGATTCTGGGGCCAACGTCCTGACTTTC; V gene: TRBV18; D gene: .; J gene: TRBJ2-6; clone size: .
CDR3 protein: CASSTATRPQYEKLFF; CDR3 DNA: TGTGCCAGTAGTACGGCTACTAGGCCTCAATATGAAAAACTGTTTTTT; V gene: TRBV19; D gene: .; J gene: TRBJ1-4; clone size: .
CDR3 protein: CASSRGQGYNEQFF; CDR3 DNA: TGTGCCAGCAGCAGGGGACAGGGCTACAATGAGCAGTTCTTC; V gene: TRBV5-5; D gene: TRBD1; J gene: TRBJ2-1; clone size: .
CDR3 protein: CASRPGQRSNYGYTF; CDR3 DNA: TGTGCCAGCCGGCCCGGACAGCGTTCTAACTATGGCTACACCTTC; V gene: TRBV27; D gene: .; J gene: TRBJ1-2; clone size: .
CDR3 protein: CASSLGRAGEAFF; CDR3 DNA: TGCGCCAGCAGCTTGGGTAGGGCTGGCGAAGCTTTCTTT; V gene: TRBV5-1; D gene: .; J gene: TRBJ1-1; clone size: .
CDR3 protein: CASSTPGRIYGYTF; CDR3 DNA: TGTGCCAGCAGCACCCCCGGGCGGATATATGGCTACACCTTC; V gene: TRBV7-2; D gene: .; J gene: TRBJ1-2; clone size: .
CDR3 protein: CASRQSYNSPLHF; CDR3 DNA: TGTGCCAGCAGACAGTCCTATAATTCACCCCTCCACTTT; V gene: TRBV5-6; D gene: .; J gene: TRBJ1-6; clone size: .
CDR3 protein: CASSYDGRGNTEAFF; CDR3 DNA: TGTGCCAGCAGTTACGACGGACGGGGGAACACTGAAGCTTTCTTT; V gene: TRBV6-5; D gene: .; J gene: TRBJ1-1; clone size: .
CDR3 protein: CASSWVGTSGGRATGELFF; CDR3 DNA: TGTGCCAGCAGCTGGGTCGGGACTAGCGGGGGTCGGGCCACCGGGGAGCTGTTTTTT; V gene: TRBV7-6; D gene: TRBD2; J gene: TRBJ2-2; clone size: .
CDR3 protein: CASSFRIAGDTDTQYF; CDR3 DNA: TGCGCCAGCAGCTTTCGGATAGCGGGGGACACAGATACGCAGTATTTT; V gene: TRBV5-1; D gene: TRBD2; J gene: TRBJ2-3; clone size: once